This TCR beta chain derives from a study of blood T cell repertoires in COVID-19. This clone has just a few counts. V was pared by 5 bases and J by 7 bases, with 8 bases of the junction left unmatched. CDR1 is SGHTA, CDR2 FQGNSA, per germline. This CDR3 contains 15 residues. The method was immunoSEQ multiplex PCR; TCRdb's version includes in-frame clones alone and lacks a portion of them. The sample includes around 280,000 clones, about 89% seen only once; the top ten take approximately 1.5%. The TCR sequence derives from a woman aged 35 to 49 who had recovered from COVID-19. Sequencing was carried out using PBMCs or T cells enriched from blood (not recorded which). The chain joins TRBV7-2 to TRBJ1-6; 7 bases are a match to TRBD1. Here the CDR3 DNA reads TGTGCCAGCAGCCTTTTGGGACAGCCGAATTCACCCCTCCACTTT. This gives the protein CASSLLGQPNSPLHF.